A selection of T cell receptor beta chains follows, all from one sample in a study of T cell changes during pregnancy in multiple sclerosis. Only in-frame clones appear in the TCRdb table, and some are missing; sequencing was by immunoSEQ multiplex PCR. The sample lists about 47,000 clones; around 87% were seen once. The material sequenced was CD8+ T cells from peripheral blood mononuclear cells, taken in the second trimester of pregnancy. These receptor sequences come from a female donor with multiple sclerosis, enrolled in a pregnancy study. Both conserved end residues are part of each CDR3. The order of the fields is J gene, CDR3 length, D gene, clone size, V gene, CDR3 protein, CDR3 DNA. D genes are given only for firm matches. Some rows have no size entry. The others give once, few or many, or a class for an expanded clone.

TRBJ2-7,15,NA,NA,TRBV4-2,CASSQDRDSPYEQYF,TGTGCCAGCAGCCAAGATCGCGACAGCCCCTACGAGCAGTACTTC
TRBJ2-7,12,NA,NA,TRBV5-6,CASSTGAYEQYF,TGTGCCAGCAGTACAGGCGCCTACGAGCAGTACTTC
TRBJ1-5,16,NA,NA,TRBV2,CASSETPNTENQPQHF,TGTGCCAGCAGTGAAACCCCCAACACCGAAAATCAGCCCCAGCATTTT
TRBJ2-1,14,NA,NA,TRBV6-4,CASSDSSGVVEQFF,TGTGCCAGCAGTGACTCTTCCGGGGTAGTTGAGCAGTTCTTC
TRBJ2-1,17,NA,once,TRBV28,CASSSLITELSYNEQFF,TGTGCCAGCAGTTCCCTTATAACGGAGCTCTCCTACAATGAGCAGTTCTTC
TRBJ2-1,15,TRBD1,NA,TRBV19,CATYQGQGPYNEQFF,TGTGCCACCTACCAAGGACAGGGTCCCTACAATGAGCAGTTCTTC
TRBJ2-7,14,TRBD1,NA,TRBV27,CASRWTGGNYEQYF,TGTGCCAGCAGATGGACAGGGGGGAACTACGAGCAGTACTTC
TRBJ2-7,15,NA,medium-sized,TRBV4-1,CASSQVFGGGYEQYF,TGCGCCAGCAGCCAAGTATTCGGGGGAGGCTACGAGCAGTACTTC
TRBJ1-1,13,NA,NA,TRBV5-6,CASSLDSWTEAFF,TGTGCCAGCAGCTTGGACTCGTGGACTGAAGCTTTCTTT
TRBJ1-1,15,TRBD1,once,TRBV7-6,CASSSRQGMNTEAFF,TGTGCCAGCAGCAGCCGACAGGGCATGAACACTGAAGCTTTCTTT
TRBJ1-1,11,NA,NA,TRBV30,CAWSLDTEAFF,TGTGCCTGGAGTCTAGACACTGAAGCTTTCTTT
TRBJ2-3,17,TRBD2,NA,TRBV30,CAWSVDLAVSSTDTQYF,TGTGCCTGGAGTGTGGATCTAGCGGTGTCGAGCACAGATACGCAGTATTTT
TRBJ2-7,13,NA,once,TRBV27,CASSSGQWYEQYF,TGTGCCAGCAGTTCCGGACAGTGGTACGAGCAGTACTTC
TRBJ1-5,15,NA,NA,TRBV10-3,CAISEKSRGGQPQHF,TGTGCCATCAGTGAGAAATCACGGGGTGGACAGCCCCAGCATTTT
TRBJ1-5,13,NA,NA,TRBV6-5,CASMERTNQPQHF,TGTGCCAGCATGGAAAGGACAAATCAGCCCCAGCATTTT
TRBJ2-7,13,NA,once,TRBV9,CASSVGGSGEQYF,TGTGCCAGCAGCGTAGGCGGATCGGGCGAGCAGTACTTC
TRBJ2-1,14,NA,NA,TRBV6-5,CASSLESSYNEQFF,TGTGCCAGCAGTTTAGAGAGCTCCTACAATGAGCAGTTCTTC
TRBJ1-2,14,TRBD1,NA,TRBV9,CASSPRLQGDGYTF,TGTGCCAGCAGCCCTCGTTTACAGGGGGACGGCTACACCTTC
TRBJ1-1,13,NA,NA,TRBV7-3,CASSLGGGTEAFF,TGTGCCAGCAGCTTAGGGGGGGGAACTGAAGCTTTCTTT
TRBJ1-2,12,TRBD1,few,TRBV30,CAFPTGLDGYTF,TGTGCCTTCCCGACAGGGTTGGATGGCTACACCTTC
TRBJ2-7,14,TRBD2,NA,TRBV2,CATRPRDYPYEQYF,TGTGCCACAAGACCCCGGGACTACCCCTACGAGCAGTACTTC
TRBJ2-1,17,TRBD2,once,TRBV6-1,CASSEWGLAGGNNEQFF,TGTGCCAGCAGTGAATGGGGACTAGCGGGGGGGAACAATGAGCAGTTCTTC
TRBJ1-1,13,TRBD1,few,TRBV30,CAWSLGQGTEAFF,TGTGCCTGGAGTCTAGGACAGGGCACTGAAGCTTTCTTT
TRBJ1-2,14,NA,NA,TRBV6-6,CASSYVLTSDGYTF,TGTGCCAGCAGTTACGTTCTTACTTCCGATGGCTACACCTTC
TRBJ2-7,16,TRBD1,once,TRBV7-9,CASTTYRTGGKYEQYF,TGTGCCAGCACGACATACCGGACAGGGGGGAAATACGAGCAGTACTTC
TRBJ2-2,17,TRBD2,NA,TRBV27,CASSHGGLAGGSGELFF,TGTGCCAGCAGTCATGGAGGACTAGCGGGGGGGAGCGGGGAGCTGTTTTTT
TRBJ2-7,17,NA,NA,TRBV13,CASSSLTGSTISYEQYF,TGTGCCAGCAGCTCGTTAACAGGTTCAACCATCTCCTACGAGCAGTACTTC
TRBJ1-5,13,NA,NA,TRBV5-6,CASSWGDHQPQHF,TGTGCCAGCAGCTGGGGGGACCATCAGCCCCAGCATTTT
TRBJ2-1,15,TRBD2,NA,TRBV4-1,CASSQVGTSLNEQFF,TGCGCCAGCAGCCAAGTTGGGACTAGCTTAAATGAGCAGTTCTTC
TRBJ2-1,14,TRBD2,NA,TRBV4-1,CASSPGLAGDEQFF,TGCGCCAGCAGCCCTGGCCTAGCGGGGGATGAGCAGTTCTTC
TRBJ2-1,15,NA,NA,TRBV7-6,CASSAVGGPSDEQFF,TGTGCCAGCAGCGCCGTCGGGGGGCCGTCCGATGAGCAGTTCTTC
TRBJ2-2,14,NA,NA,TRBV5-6,CASSPGQNTGELFF,TGTGCCAGCAGCCCAGGACAGAACACCGGGGAGCTGTTTTTT
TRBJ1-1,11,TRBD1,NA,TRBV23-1,CASNTGAEAFF,TGCGCCAGCAACACAGGGGCTGAAGCTTTCTTT
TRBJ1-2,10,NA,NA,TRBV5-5,CASTGDGYTF,TGTGCCAGCACAGGGGACGGCTACACCTTC
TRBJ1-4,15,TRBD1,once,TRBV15,CATSAWRGLGEKLFF,TGTGCCACCAGCGCTTGGAGGGGGCTTGGTGAAAAACTGTTTTTT
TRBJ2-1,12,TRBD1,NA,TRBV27,CASRQGINEQFF,TGTGCCAGCCGACAGGGAATCAATGAGCAGTTCTTC
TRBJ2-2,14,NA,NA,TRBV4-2,CASSQDLESGELFF,TGTGCCAGCAGCCAAGATTTGGAGTCCGGGGAGCTGTTTTTT
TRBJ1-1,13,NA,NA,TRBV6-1,CASSERATVEAFF,TGTGCCAGCAGCGAACGGGCGACAGTTGAAGCTTTCTTT
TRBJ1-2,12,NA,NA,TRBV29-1,CSVVTPNYGYTF,TGCAGCGTTGTGACACCTAACTATGGCTACACCTTC
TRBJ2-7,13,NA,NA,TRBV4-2,CASSPTEVYEQYF,TGTGCCAGCAGCCCCACCGAGGTCTACGAGCAGTACTTC
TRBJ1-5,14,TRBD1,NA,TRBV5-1,CASSAGTGDQPQHF,TGCGCCAGCAGCGCCGGGACAGGGGACCAGCCCCAGCATTTT
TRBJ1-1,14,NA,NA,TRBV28,CATIRIGVRTEAFF,TGTGCCACCATCAGAATAGGGGTCCGAACTGAAGCTTTCTTT
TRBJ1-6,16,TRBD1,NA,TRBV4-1,CASSQAGTGGNSPLHF,TGCGCCAGCAGCCAAGCCGGGACAGGGGGCAATTCACCCCTCCACTTT
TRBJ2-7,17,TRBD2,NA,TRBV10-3,CAISDIAGAYPPHEQYF,TGTGCCATCAGTGACATAGCGGGGGCCTATCCTCCCCACGAGCAGTACTTC
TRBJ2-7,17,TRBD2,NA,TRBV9,CASSPGTSGGAGDEQYF,TGTGCCAGCAGCCCCGGGACTAGCGGGGGGGCTGGCGACGAGCAGTACTTC
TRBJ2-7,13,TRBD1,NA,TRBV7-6,CASSHETGLEAFF,TGTGCCAGCAGCCACGAGACAGGGCTGGAGGCGTTCTTC
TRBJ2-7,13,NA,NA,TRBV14,CATAGVRSYEQYF,TGTGCCACAGCAGGGGTACGATCCTACGAGCAGTACTTC
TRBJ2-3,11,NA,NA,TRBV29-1,CSVEGGDTQYF,TGCAGCGTTGAGGGAGGCGATACGCAGTATTTT
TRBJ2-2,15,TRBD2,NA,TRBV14,CASSPVGGRTGELFF,TGTGCCAGCAGCCCGGTCGGCGGGAGAACCGGGGAGCTGTTTTTT
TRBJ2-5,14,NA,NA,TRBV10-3,CAISESARGETQYF,TGTGCCATCAGTGAGTCGGCTAGGGGTGAGACCCAGTACTTC
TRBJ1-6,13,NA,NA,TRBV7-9,CASSSDSNSPLHF,TGTGCCAGCAGCTCTGACAGTAATTCACCCCTCCACTTT
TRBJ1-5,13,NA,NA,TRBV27,CASSLLGNQPQHF,TGTGCCAGCAGTTTATTAGGCAATCAGCCCCAGCATTTT
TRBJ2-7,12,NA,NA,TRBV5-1,CASSQTGYEQYF,TGCGCCAGCAGCCAAACAGGGTACGAGCAGTACTTC